The rows below give T cell receptor beta chains drawn from one sample of a study of identical twins. MiXCR, applied by TCRdb to the 5' RACE reads, yields one record per CDR3 protein. The sample lists over 200,000 distinct CDR3 sequences, roughly 10% occurring once. The sequenced sample was memory T cells sorted from blood. These receptors were obtained from a man in his fifties or sixties in good health. Both conserved end residues are part of each CDR3. A D gene is named only where the DNA matches it firmly. Clone size is shown for a subset of rows, as once, few, many or a class of expanded clone.

TRBV24-1	TRBJ2-1	many	-	CATSAGVRYNEQFF	TGTGCCACCAGTGCTGGTGTTCGCTACAATGAGCAGTTCTTC
TRBV12-3/TRBV12-4	TRBJ1-1	many	-	CASRGGRIRNTEAFF	TGTGCCAGCAGGGGCGGTCGGATAAGGAACACTGAAGCTTTCTTT
TRBV7-2	TRBJ2-7	few	TRBD1	CASSLETGDDEQYF	TGTGCCAGCAGCTTAGAAACAGGGGACGACGAGCAGTACTTC
TRBV9	TRBJ2-7	few	TRBD1	CASSVGGQGQYEQYF	TGTGCCAGCAGCGTAGGGGGACAGGGACAGTACGAGCAGTACTTC
TRBV28	TRBJ2-3	few	-	CASSLTYTDTQYF	TGTGCCAGCAGTTTAACTTACACAGATACGCAGTATTTT
TRBV7-6	TRBJ2-7	-	TRBD2	CASSLVGTSGRGEQYF	TGTGCCAGCAGCTTAGTTGGGACTAGCGGGAGAGGCGAGCAGTACTTC
TRBV7-2	TRBJ2-1	few	-	CASSSAQNEQFF	TGTGCCAGCAGCTCCGCACAGAACGAGCAGTTCTTC
TRBV7-8	TRBJ2-3	-	-	CASSLLGRTDTQYF	TGTGCCAGCAGCTTGCTTGGCCGCACAGATACGCAGTATTTT
TRBV9	TRBJ1-4	few	-	CASSGTGKYAEKLFF	TGTGCCAGCAGCGGCACAGGGAAGTACGCTGAAAAACTGTTTTTT
TRBV29-1	TRBJ2-7	many	-	CSARTGTGKGAYEQYF	TGCAGCGCCCGGACTGGGACCGGTAAGGGGGCCTACGAGCAGTACTTC